This T cell receptor (beta chain) stems from a study of T cell responses to AZD1222 COVID-19 vaccine. Some clones are missing from TCRdb's copy, which holds only in-frame ones; the method was immunoSEQ multiplex PCR. The sample shows 90,000 to 150,000 clones, roughly nine tenths of them seen only once. Findings and caveats of the study: Only a handful of AZD1222 recipients, five to seven in all, had baseline seropositivity. The reported proportion of spike-specific TCRs targeting unmutated variant regions was nearly half.

Regarding this clone: Its target is unknown.

The CDR3 consists of 12 residues. Germline V gives CDR1 SGHTA, CDR2 FQGNSA. V was clipped by 5 bases and J by 8 bases; unmatched bases: 3. This TCR derives from an adult who received the AZD1222 COVID-19 vaccine. The gene calls are TRBV7-2 and TRBJ1-1; 9 bases align to TRBD1. This sample comprised peripheral blood, obtained 28 days after the second AZD1222 dose. CDR3 nucleotide sequence: TGTGCCAGCAGCGCCGGACAGGGGGAAGCTTTCTTT. This translates into CASSAGQGEAFF.